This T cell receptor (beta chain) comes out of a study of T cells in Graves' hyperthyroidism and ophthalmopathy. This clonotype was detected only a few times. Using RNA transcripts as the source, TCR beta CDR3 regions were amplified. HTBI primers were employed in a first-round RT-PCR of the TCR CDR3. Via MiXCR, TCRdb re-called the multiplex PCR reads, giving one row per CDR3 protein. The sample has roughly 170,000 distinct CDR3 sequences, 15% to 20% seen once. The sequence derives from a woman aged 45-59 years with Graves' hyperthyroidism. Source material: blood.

Written as DNA, the CDR3 is TGTGCCAGCAGCTTGGGGTCGCCCTATAATTCACCCCTCCACTTT. It codes for CASSLGSPYNSPLHF. The chain uses TRBV5-6 and TRBJ1-6; D is uncertain. V shed 0 bases and J shed 2 bases, with 6 bases lying between them. Germline assignment: CDR1 SGHDT and CDR2 YYEEEE. The CDR3 sequence is 15 residues long. The variable domain in full, completed from reference TRBV5-6 and TRBJ1-6, reads DAGVTQSPTHLIKTRGQQVTLRCSPKSGHDTVSWYQQALGQGPQFIFQYYEEEERQRGNFPDRFSGHQFPNYSSELNVNALLLGDSALYLCASSLGSPYNSPLHFGNGTRLTVT.